This T cell receptor beta chain was captured in a study of shared clonotypes between healthy human individuals (dated by TCRdb to 2020 to 2022). In terms of the full investigation: The cohort included a few men and two women between 18 and 49 years of age. Per donor, leukapheresis produced somewhere between about 0.9 and 9.5 billion PBMCs. Different laboratories and diverse techniques were used to prepare libraries and sequence TCR repertoires, to increase sequencing depth and limit assay-specific biases. Per donor, three plates each were used for CD4 naive and CD4 memory, two for CD8 naive, and one for CD8 memory. The study deeply sequenced blood TCR repertoires of about 5 healthy adults to estimate repertoire size and the extent of clonotype sharing between individuals.

Overall study outcomes, separate from this receptor: Pairwise subsampling led to the expectation that sequencing depth would affect the degree of clonotype sharing among donors. Naive subsets generally had larger estimated clonotype richness than memory subsets did. The genetic and exposure-history diversity represented was limited by the small number of donors. Across a handful of donors, about 5.2% of naive CD4, roughly 3.8% of naive CD8, 2.3% of memory CD4, and around 0.4% of memory CD8 clonotypes were shared. Compared with non-shared clonotypes, clonotypes shared by all four sorted-subset donors had higher generation probabilities. Only blood was sampled, and tissue TCR repertoires likely differ from those in blood. Incomplete sequencing was indicated by rarefaction of sorted-subset datasets, despite the large sequencing depth.

On this clone itself: No cognate antigen has been identified for it. Base qualities are not at hand, and no much larger clone is one base apart.

Here V drops 0 bases and J drops 13 bases, and the junction holds 8 bases not matched to any gene. From the germline V gene, CDR1 is SGDLS and CDR2 is YYNGEE. From the cysteine up to the phenylalanine, the CDR3 has a length of 13 residues. Just CDR3 DNA is preserved here, 39 bases in frame from base 1. CD8 naive samples consisted of CD45RO-negative cells that were positively selected for CCR7, yielding a CD45RA+CCR7+ population without TemRA cells. The donors were healthy, HIV-negative adults with no recently reported acute infections or vaccinations. All donors were Caucasian adults living in Nashville, Tennessee, USA. Blood was collected by leukapheresis, and PBMCs were isolated by Ficoll-Histopaque density gradient centrifugation and then cryopreserved in liquid nitrogen vapor phase. Purity and quantity of every magnetically sorted T cell population were checked by analytical flow cytometry. Genomic DNA was isolated from every sorted fraction and measured by UV absorbance on a Nanodrop 2000c.

Using the deep immunoSEQ assay, TCR CDR3 regions were amplified from genomic DNA by multiplex PCR. Genomic DNA extracted from each cell subset was distributed evenly over all wells of several immunoSEQ 96-well plates, and each plate served as one replicate. Each replicate PCR for sorted subsets received roughly 200 ng genomic DNA, equal to around 32,000 T cell genomes. Purified libraries were quantified with a Qubit 3.0 fluorometer, sized on a Bioanalyzer 2100, and re-quantified with the KAPA Library Quantification kit. A separate single-read 150-cycle Illumina NextSeq 550 flow cell was used to sequence each immunoSEQ 96-well plate. The authors' pipeline ran thus. Because the immunoSEQ output held only junctional sequences and lacked quality scores, the filtering could not match the filtering applied to full-length reads. Sequences were annotated with PyIR, a Python wrapper for IgBLAST v1.9, and V/J genes and CDR3 were assigned using IMGT germline references. Reads were filtered out if the reads had weak V/J assignments (E-value above 1e-6), no CDR3, stop codons, out-of-frame junctions, or ambiguous translated residues. V3J clonotypes were defined by identical inferred V gene, J gene, and CDR3 amino acid sequence. The percentage overlap between two repertoires was calculated by dividing the number of shared unique clonotypes by the size of the smaller repertoire. Three approaches were used to assess repertoire richness: RTK rarefaction, the Chao1 estimator, and Recon v2.1 estimates of unobserved clonotypes. For all TCRbeta clonotypes obtained by the gDNA method from several donors, generation probabilities were computed with OLGA. Entries here come from immuneACCESS through TCRdb and include only in-frame sequences with V and J called. Some clones fail to appear in such tables; in the studies checked, an unresolved V gene covers under half of the shortfall, and the cause of the remainder is unknown. The D gene and trimming were derived from the DNA, and the V and J assignments and clone size from that table. Recorded for this sample are about 2 million clones; around 96% of them occurred a single time. The top ten hold about 1.1% of the sample.

Sample: naive CD8+ T cells sorted from blood. Taken with the paper, the label for cell subset or site translates to: CD45RA+CCR7+. This TCR was sampled from a man younger than 35 in good health. The chain joins TRBV9 to TRBJ2-3; TRBD1 aligns with 7 central bases. The DNA sequence is given as TGTGCCAGCAGCGTAGGAGTATCGACAGGGAAGTATTTT. Its product reads: CASSVGVSTGKYF.